The 31 T cell receptor beta chains listed next were all sequenced from one sample in a study of T cells in Graves' hyperthyroidism and ophthalmopathy. Amplified TCR beta CDR3 regions derived from RNA transcripts. TCR CDR3 regions were first amplified by RT-PCR with HTBI primers. Each CDR3 protein is one row after TCRdb ran MiXCR on the multiplex PCR reads. The data hold around 500,000 distinct CDR3 sequences, with around 15% observed a single time. Sequenced: blood. The origin of the receptors is a woman in her late teens or twenties with Graves' hyperthyroidism.

This clonotype was detected ten times or more. The V and J genes are TRBV10-1 and TRBJ2-7; TRBD1 matches 7 bases. Trimming removed 4 bases from V and 7 bases from J; junction bases left unmatched: 7. This CDR3 is built from 13 residues. Per the germline V gene, CDR1 is WNHNN and CDR2 is SYGVQD (reference sequence). The CDR3 DNA is TGCGCCAGCAGTGCTTTGGCAGGGGGTGAGCAGTACTTC. It specifies CASSALAGGEQYF.

In this sample, this clonotype turned up many times. The chain recombines TRBV4-1 with TRBJ2-5; D unresolved. The CDR3 sequence is 15 residues long. Trimming took 0 bases from V and 2 from J, leaving 10 bases between them. CDR1 is MGHRA, CDR2 YSYEKL, per germline. The CDR3 sequence: CASSQDRGSQETQYF. In DNA, the CDR3 is TGCGCCAGCAGCCAAGATCGCGGCAGTCAAGAGACCCAGTACTTC.

There are many counts of this clonotype. The chain has TRBV7-8 and TRBJ1-4; D is ambiguous. Germline V lookup: CDR1 SGHVS, CDR2 FQNEAQ. This CDR3 is built from 15 residues. V was clipped by 1 base and J by 3 bases, with 9 bases between them. The CDR3 region is CASSLVGRANEKLFF. The CDR3 DNA follows: TGTGCCAGCAGCTTAGTCGGACGTGCTAATGAAAAACTGTTTTTT.

V and J are TRBV5-1 and TRBJ2-5; 7 nucleotides line up with TRBD1. Germline CDR1 and CDR2: SGHRS and YFSETQ. J lost 5 bases, V lost 4 bases, and 11 bases had no gene match. This CDR3 is built from 15 residues. Here the CDR3 DNA reads TGCGCCAGCAGCCCCCTACAGGGGCCCGCGGAGACCCAGTACTTC. This sequence encodes CASSPLQGPAETQYF.

This clonotype was counted a few times. This chain joins TRBV19 and TRBJ1-4; no clear D. The CDR3 is made up of 13 amino acids. The V gene lost 7 bases and the J gene lost 3 bases, with 9 bases spanning the gap. CDR1 LNHDA and CDR2 SQIVND come from the germline V gene (reference sequence). In DNA, the CDR3 is TGTGCCAGTAAACCAGAAGCTAATGAAAAACTGTTTTTT. Residues: CASKPEANEKLFF.

This clonotype was picked up many times. This chain's CDR3 is CASSTTRTSGSHSDTQYF. CDR3 bases: TGTGCCAGCAGTACTACACGGACTAGCGGGAGTCATTCAGATACGCAGTATTTT. The V call is TRBV12-3 or TRBV12-4, the J call TRBJ2-3; 13 nucleotides match TRBD2. With V trimmed by 5 bases and J by 4 bases, 12 bases remained unmatched. This CDR3 is built from 18 residues.

This chain uses TRBV19 with TRBJ2-7; TRBD1 matches 7 bases. The V and J ends lost 4 bases and 0 bases, in that order; junction bases with no gene match: 3. Germline CDR1 is LNHDA and CDR2 is SQIVND (reference sequence). The CDR3 spans 14 residues. CDR3 sequence: CASSKQGYSYEQYF. CDR3 DNA: TGTGCCAGTAGTAAACAGGGGTACTCCTACGAGCAGTACTTC.

In the case of this clonotype: A junction boundary mismatches the germline segment, possibly from a read error. V is TRBV28 and J is TRBJ2-4; D might be TRBD2 (6 bases). Germline V lookup: CDR1 MDHEN, CDR2 SYDVKM. This CDR3 comprises 16 residues. The CDR3, as DNA: TGTGCCAGCAGTTTCTCGGCCATACTAGCCAAAAACATTCGGTACTTC. The encoded protein is CASSFSAILAKNIRYF.

This clonotype has a count of ten or more. The J gene is TRBJ2-5, the V gene TRBV24-1, with 7 nucleotides matching TRBD1. CDR1 is KGHDR and CDR2 is SFDVKD in the germline V gene. V dropped 5 bases and J dropped 2; count of bases not matched to a gene: 7. This CDR3 contains 15 residues. The CDR3 DNA reads TGTGCCACCAGTGGTGGCCGGGACAGACAAGAGACCCAGTACTTC. Translation: CATSGGRDRQETQYF.

In its sample, this clonotype was seen many times. This chain uses TRBV2 with TRBJ1-1; D gene ambiguous. Germline V CDR1 and CDR2: SNHLY, FYNNEI. V was trimmed by 4 bases and J by 7 bases, leaving 13 bases between them. The CDR3 spans 13 residues. The CDR3 loop is CASSGEATFEAFF. The CDR3 coding sequence is TGTGCCAGCAGTGGAGAGGCAACCTTTGAAGCTTTCTTT.

This clonotype was seen at least ten times. The chain joins TRBV10-3 to TRBJ2-1; D possibly corresponds to TRBD2 (5 bases). The CDR3 is 14 amino acids. The ends were cut back, 6 bases at V and 0 bases at J, with 9 bases in the middle. Germline V gene sequence: CDR1 ENHRY, CDR2 SYGVKD. The CDR3 sequence: CAIRERSSYNEQFF. CDR3 coding DNA: TGTGCCATCAGGGAGCGGAGCTCCTACAATGAGCAGTTCTTC.

Only a few counts were recorded for this clonotype. J is TRBJ2-1 and V is TRBV20-1; no clear D. CDR1 and CDR2 from the germline V gene are DFQATT and SNEGSKA (reference sequence). V gave up 1 base and J gave up 11 bases, with 9 bases separating them. The CDR3 consists of 11 residues. The CDR3 protein is CSARVPGQQFF. In DNA, the CDR3 is TGCAGTGCTAGAGTCCCTGGGCAGCAGTTCTTC.

The table lists this clonotype with many counts. The chain couples TRBV11-3 to TRBJ2-1; 12 bases match TRBD2. CDR3 size: 15 residues. CDR1 and CDR2 (germline): SGHNT, YENEEA. J was trimmed by 9 bases and V by 1 base; bases with no gene match: 4. In nucleotides, the CDR3 is TGTGCCAGCAGCTTAGGACTAGCGGGAGCCGTTGAGCAGTTCTTC. Translating gives CASSLGLAGAVEQFF. The full variable domain, in which reference TRBV11-3 and TRBJ2-1 provide the parts outside the CDR3, is EAGVVQSPRYKIIEKKQPVAFWCNPISGHNTLYWYLQNLGQGPELLIRYENEEAVDDSQLPKDRFSAERLKGVDSTLKIQPAELGDSAVYLCASSLGLAGAVEQFFGPGTRLTVL.

This clonotype was detected ten times or more. DNA for the CDR3: TGTGCCAGCAGTCCTTTTGGAGGACGGGTGAACACTGAAGCTTTCTTT. Its protein is CASSPFGGRVNTEAFF. V and J are TRBV27 and TRBJ1-1; D not certain. V was trimmed by 5 bases and J by 0 bases, leaving 16 bases between them. Germline V gene sequence: CDR1 MNHEY, CDR2 SMNVEV (reference sequence). CDR3 length: 16 residues.

This clonotype was seen repeatedly, ten times or more. The rearrangement links TRBV7-9 to TRBJ2-7, with D possibly TRBD1 on 6 matching bases. CDR3 length equals 12 residues. V was pared by 5 bases and J by 1 base, with 6 bases between. In germline, CDR1 is SEHNR, CDR2 FQNEAQ (reference sequence). The CDR3, as DNA: TGTGCCAGCAGCGGACAGTCCTACGAGCAGTACGTC. This encodes CASSGQSYEQYV.

The chain has TRBV29-1 and TRBJ1-1; 8 bases agree with TRBD1. CDR3 length: 11 amino acids. Trimming cost V 4 bases and J 14 bases; bases outside gene matches: 9. CDR1 is SQVTM and CDR2 is ANQGSEA in the germline V gene. CDR3 residues: CSVGGQAGFFF. Here the CDR3 DNA reads TGCAGCGTTGGGGGACAGGCGGGTTTCTTCTTT. The whole variable domain, remainder taken from reference TRBV29-1 and TRBJ1-1, is SAVISQKPSRDICQRGTSLTIQCQVDSQVTMMFWYRQQPGQSLTLIATANQGSEATYESGFVIDKFPISRPNLTFSTLTVSNMSPEDSSIYLCSVGGQAGFFFGQGTRLTVV.

This clonotype has more than one count but fewer than ten. The chain carries TRBV9 and TRBJ2-4; tentative D call: TRBD2 (5 bases). Germline lookup yields CDR1 SGDLS and CDR2 YYNGEE. CDR3 length: 17 residues. The V end was cut by 0 bases, the J end by 0 bases, with 13 bases between. Here the CDR3 reads CASSVGDRTLAKNIQYF. The CDR3 DNA sequence: TGTGCCAGCAGCGTAGGCGACCGGACTCTAGCCAAAAACATTCAGTACTTC. The full variable domain, completed using reference TRBV9 and TRBJ2-4, is DSGVTQTPKHLITATGQRVTLRCSPRSGDLSVYWYQQSLDQGLQFLIQYYNGEERAKGNILERFSAQQFPDLHSELNLSSLELGDSALYFCASSVGDRTLAKNIQYFGAGTRLSVL.

There are many counts of this clonotype. The chain combines TRBV12-3 or TRBV12-4 with TRBJ2-7, with TRBD2 matching over 7 bases. The CDR3 consists of 14 residues. J gave up 9 bases and V 7 bases, and 15 bases lay outside the gene matches. CDR3 region: CASTPRAGSRGQYF. DNA of the CDR3: TGTGCCAGCACCCCGCGAGCGGGAAGTCGCGGGCAGTACTTC.

CDR3 loop: CASSLGWSAGEKLFF. CDR3 DNA: TGTGCCAGCAGCTTAGGGTGGTCTGCGGGAGAAAAACTGTTTTTT. The chain uses TRBV7-9 and TRBJ1-4, with D hard to call. The germline V gene encodes CDR1 SEHNR and CDR2 FQNEAQ (reference sequence). CDR3 length: 15 amino acids. V was cut by 1 base and J by 8 bases, with 14 bases left in between.

As to this clonotype: A much larger clone differs from this one at a single base, so this may be a read error. The chain employs TRBV29-1 and TRBJ2-5, with a possible D match to TRBD2 (5 bases). Germline V gene sequence: CDR1 SQVTM, CDR2 ANQGSEA. V was clipped by 6 bases and J by 4 bases, with 18 bases between them. The CDR3 has 14 residues. CDR3 bases: TGCAGCGTCGCCCCACTAGTAGATGGAGAGACCCAGTACTTC. It specifies CSVAPLVDGETQYF.

This clonotype was picked up many times. The V call is TRBV7-2, the J call TRBJ2-2; D not resolved. The CDR3 sequence is 14 residues long. Germline V gene lookup returns CDR1 SGHTA and CDR2 FQGNSA. Trimming stripped 3 bases from V and 6 bases from J, with 11 bases between. CDR3 sequence (DNA): TGTGCCAGCAGCTTGGTTCTCCCCCCCGGGGAGCTGTTTTTT. As protein: CASSLVLPPGELFF.

This clonotype was picked up a small number of times. The rearrangement joins TRBV7-3 to TRBJ2-2; 13 bases are a match to TRBD2. The V segment lost 5 bases and the J segment 5 bases; nucleotides outside the gene matches: 5. This CDR3 comprises 16 residues. Germline lookup yields CDR1 SGHTA and CDR2 FQGTGA. The chain's CDR3 is CASSRTSGSDTGELFF. CDR3 bases: TGTGCCAGCAGCAGGACTAGCGGGAGTGATACCGGGGAGCTGTTTTTT.

V gene TRBV9 combines with J gene TRBJ1-3; D is unclear. CDR3 length: 17 residues. Trimming pared 0 bases from V and 4 bases from J, leaving 17 bases between. Per the germline V gene, CDR1 is SGDLS and CDR2 is YYNGEE. CDR3 nucleotides: TGTGCCAGCAGCGTAGGACCCGTAGCGCTAGGGGGAAACACCATATATTTT. Amino acid sequence: CASSVGPVALGGNTIYF.

The rearrangement joins TRBV14 to TRBJ2-7, with a tentative D call TRBD1 (6 bases). The CDR3 totals 13 residues. CDR1 is SGHDN and CDR2 is FVKESK in the germline V gene. The V end was cut by 4 bases, the J end by 5 bases, with 12 bases between. CDR3 in amino acids: CASSLGQMNEQYV. The CDR3 DNA is TGTGCCAGCAGCCTAGGACAGATGAACGAGCAGTACGTC.

This clonotype was seen ten or more times. The chain uses TRBV6-1 and TRBJ1-1, with D perhaps TRBD1 (6 bases). V dropped 3 bases and J dropped 0 bases, with 14 bases sitting between them. The CDR3 length is 16 residues. Germline assignment: CDR1 MNHNS and CDR2 SASEGT. CDR3 loop: CASSEMGGPLNTEAFF. In DNA, the CDR3 is TGTGCCAGCAGTGAGATGGGGGGCCCCTTGAACACTGAAGCTTTCTTT.

At least ten counts were recorded for this clonotype. The chain uses TRBV6-1 and TRBJ1-2; D gene unclear. Looked up from germline, CDR1 is MNHNS and CDR2 is SASEGT. The CDR3 length is 13 residues. V lost 3 bases and J lost 6, with 11 bases in between. The CDR3 here is CASSDWAGHGYTF. CDR3 DNA sequence: TGTGCCAGCAGTGATTGGGCAGGCCATGGCTACACCTTC.

This clonotype was seen at least ten times. This sequence joins TRBV25-1 and TRBJ2-1; D is possibly TRBD1 or TRBD2 (5 bases each). The V and J ends lost 1 base and 0 bases respectively, with 13 bases between them. The CDR3 is made up of 17 amino acids. From germline, CDR1 is MGHDK and CDR2 SYGVNS. CDR3 region: CASSESGTQSSYNEQFF. DNA of the CDR3: TGTGCCAGCAGTGAATCCGGGACCCAGAGCTCCTACAATGAGCAGTTCTTC.

This clonotype was observed a few times. The V call is TRBV6-1, the J call TRBJ2-2, with a weak D call TRBD2 (5 bases). Germline V gene data show CDR1 as MNHNS and CDR2 as SASEGT. V lost 5 bases to trimming and J lost 5 bases, with 18 bases between them. This CDR3 has 16 amino acids. CDR3 region: CASSSVPIRGTGELFF. The DNA for the CDR3 is TGTGCCAGCAGTTCCGTGCCCATTAGAGGGACCGGGGAGCTGTTTTTT.

There are many counts of this clonotype. This chain links TRBV7-3 with TRBJ1-1, with unresolved D. The CDR3 contains 14 residues. Germline-derived CDR1 and CDR2 are SGHTA and FQGTGA. Trimming shortened V by 6 bases and J by 5 bases, and 16 bases separated the two germline ends. The CDR3 nucleotides are TGTGCCAGCAGTCCCGGGGTCGGAGGGACTGAAGCTTTCTTT. Its protein product is CASSPGVGGTEAFF.

V is TRBV7-6 and J is TRBJ2-1; D is possibly TRBD2 (6 bases). CDR3 length: 14 amino acids. Germline assignment: CDR1 SGHVS and CDR2 FNYEAQ. V was pared by 3 bases and J by 6 bases, with 12 bases between. CDR3 nucleotides: TGTGCCAGCAGCTTCCGGGAGTTTGGCAATGAGCAGTTCTTC. Protein product: CASSFREFGNEQFF.

This clonotype is a singleton in its sample. The J gene is TRBJ1-1, the V gene TRBV6-1; D not resolved. The CDR3 sequence is 15 residues long. V lost 10 bases and J lost 0, with 18 bases in between. The V gene's germline CDR1 is MNHNS and CDR2 SASEGT. The DNA for the CDR3 is TGTGCCACTACGATGGGAGAGACTTTGAACACTGAAGCTTTCTTT. Amino acid sequence: CATTMGETLNTEAFF.